Each of the 32 T cell receptor beta chains below was sequenced from the same sample in a study of patients and donors after allogeneic stem cell transplantation (TCRdb year 2020). The library came from RT-PCR. Sequencing used a NextSeq 550. In-frame beta chains were kept once TCRdb had trimmed the public reads at Q25 with fastp and called clones with MiXCR. A single entry per CDR3 protein holds the most common genes and DNA from its merged rows. Across this sample there are 150,000 to 200,000 distinct CDR3 sequences, with about a quarter seen only once. Roughly 26% of the sample goes to the ten largest clones. Sequenced input: blood, either unsorted or a sorted T cell fraction (not recorded which). All receptors come from a human donor who was either an allogeneic HSCT recipient or a stem cell or donor lymphocyte infusion donor (not recorded which). It is not recorded whose cells these are; they may come from a transplant donor.

In its sample, this clonotype was seen a few times. The rearrangement links TRBV20-1 to TRBJ1-1; D is ambiguous. There are 14 residues in the CDR3. V lost 0 bases, J lost 1 base, and 9 bases lay in between. Per germline, CDR1 DFQATT and CDR2 SNEGSKA (reference sequence). The CDR3 region has the DNA TGCAGTGCTAGAGATAGCTACCCGAACACTGAAGCTTTCTTT. Translating gives CSARDSYPNTEAFF.

J is TRBJ2-7 and V is TRBV21-1; the D call TRBD2 from the table was never checked on the DNA. TRBV21-1 is listed as a pseudogene. The CDR3 sequence is 15 residues long. The CDR3 sequence: CASSKRPIGGYEQYF. The CDR3 coding sequence is TGTGCCAGCAGCAAAAGGCCGATAGGAGGGTACGAGCAGTACTTC.

This chain joins TRBV7-3 and TRBJ2-2, with D unclear. This CDR3 has 14 amino acids. The ends were cut back, 2 bases at V and 2 bases at J, with 6 bases in the middle. Per the germline V gene, CDR1 is SGHTA and CDR2 is FQGTGA. The CDR3 spells CASSLGHNTGELFF. As DNA, the CDR3 is TGTGCCAGCAGCTTAGGCCACAACACCGGGGAGCTGTTTTTT.

The V call is TRBV12-3 or TRBV12-4, the J call TRBJ2-7; the match to TRBD1 covers 7 bases. The CDR3 runs 15 residues. With 6 bases clipped from V and 1 base from J, the junction kept 9 bases outside the gene matches. The CDR3 DNA sequence: TGTGCCAGCAGCCAAGCGACAGGGAATTCCTACGAGCAGTACTTC. It yields the protein CASSQATGNSYEQYF.

The chain is built from TRBV29-1 and TRBJ2-7; D call uncertain. This CDR3 contains 11 residues. The ends were cut back, 0 bases at V and 3 bases at J, with 3 bases in the middle. The V gene's germline CDR1 is SQVTM and CDR2 ANQGSEA. The chain's CDR3 is CSVEENYEQYF. For the CDR3, the DNA is TGCAGCGTTGAAGAGAACTACGAGCAGTACTTC.

The V and J genes are TRBV4-3 and TRBJ2-3, with 8 nucleotides matching TRBD1. Germline CDR1 and CDR2: LGHNA and YSLEER. With 3 bases clipped from V and 5 bases from J, the junction kept 16 bases outside the gene matches. The CDR3 spans 18 residues. The CDR3 here is CASSQPEIGQGWEDTQYF. The DNA of the CDR3 is TGCGCCAGCAGCCAGCCGGAGATTGGACAGGGATGGGAAGATACGCAGTATTTT.

In its sample, this clonotype was seen a few times. The chain employs TRBV20-1 and TRBJ1-2; 12 bases fit TRBD1. The length of the CDR3 is 14 residues. Looked up from germline, CDR1 is DFQATT and CDR2 is SNEGSKA (reference sequence). Germline trimming cut 5 bases from V and 3 bases from J; bases unmatched to any gene: 4. The CDR3 reads CSAPGQGADYGYTF. DNA for the CDR3: TGCAGTGCTCCGGGACAGGGGGCTGACTATGGCTACACCTTC.

This chain uses TRBV6-5 with TRBJ2-3; 7 bases agree with TRBD1. The CDR3 has 11 amino acids. The germline CDR1 and CDR2 sequences are MNHEY and SVGAGI. V gave up 7 bases and J gave up 14 bases; unmatched junction bases: 9. The CDR3 region has the DNA TGTGCCAGCACCAGGACAGGAGTTTGGTATTTT. This codes for CASTRTGVWYF.

This clonotype was observed a few times. V is TRBV20-1 and J is TRBJ1-5; D uncertain. The CDR3 totals 14 residues. CDR1 and CDR2 (germline): DFQATT, SNEGSKA (reference sequence). Between the trimmed V and J ends, which lost 4 bases and 4 bases, there was a span of 14 bases. CDR3 in DNA: TGCAGTGCTAATGTTGTTGGGCCAAATCAGCCCCAGCATTTT. It translates to CSANVVGPNQPQHF.

Only a few counts were recorded for this clonotype. CDR3 DNA: TGCAGCGTTGAAGATCTCCCCTTGAACACTGAAGCTTTCTTT. The encoded protein is CSVEDLPLNTEAFF. The gene calls are TRBV29-1 and TRBJ1-1; D unresolved. The CDR3 consists of 14 residues. Germline CDR1 is SQVTM and CDR2 is ANQGSEA. V lost 0 bases to trimming and J lost 0 bases, with 8 bases between them.

The chain links TRBV12-5 to TRBJ1-5; possible D gene TRBD1, 6 bases. CDR3 length: 16 amino acids. The germline CDR1 and CDR2 sequences are LGHNT and FRNRAP. V lost 7 bases to trimming and J lost 2 bases, with 18 bases between them. Here the CDR3 DNA reads TGTGCTAGTGATTCGGGGGCAACCCTTCGCAATCAGCCCCAGCATTTT. As protein: CASDSGATLRNQPQHF.

There are many counts of this clonotype. J is TRBJ1-1 and V is TRBV5-1, with D unclear. The ends were cut back, 2 bases at V and 6 bases at J, with 11 bases in the middle. CDR1 is SGHRS and CDR2 is YFSETQ in the germline V gene. The CDR3 runs to 13 residues. This CDR3 is CASSFRENAEAFF. CDR3 sequence (DNA): TGCGCCAGCAGCTTCCGGGAAAACGCTGAAGCTTTCTTT.

This clonotype was seen many times. The chain uses TRBV7-9 and TRBJ1-1, with D perhaps matching TRBD1 (5 bases). This CDR3 contains 14 residues. Between the trimmed V and J ends, which lost 5 bases and 4 bases, there was a span of 14 bases. The germline V gene has CDR1 SEHNR and CDR2 FQNEAQ (reference sequence). The CDR3 region is CASSELTGGTEAFF. CDR3 DNA sequence: TGTGCCAGCAGCGAGCTTACGGGGGGCACTGAAGCTTTCTTT. Supplemented by reference TRBV7-9 and TRBJ1-1, the full variable domain reads DTGVSQNPRHKITKRGQNVTFRCDPISEHNRLYWYRQTLGQGPEFLTYFQNEAQLEKSRLLSDRFSAERPKGSFSTLEIQRTEQGDSAMYLCASSELTGGTEAFFGQGTRLTVV.

This clonotype was recorded only once. This chain uses TRBV7-9 with TRBJ2-1; TRBD1 agrees at 7 bases. CDR3 size: 13 residues. With V trimmed by 6 bases and J by 8 bases, 7 bases remained unmatched. Germline CDR1 is SEHNR and CDR2 is FQNEAQ (reference sequence). CDR3 nucleotide sequence: TGTGCCAGCAGGTATCGAGGGACAGATGAGCAGTTCTTC. This translates into CASRYRGTDEQFF.

V usage is TRBV20-1 and J usage is TRBJ2-1; D call uncertain. This CDR3 region has 13 residues. From germline, CDR1 is DFQATT and CDR2 SNEGSKA (reference sequence). V was pared by 3 bases and J by 6 bases, with 12 bases between. The chain's CDR3 is CSASWVRGNEQFF. The CDR3, as DNA: TGCAGTGCTAGTTGGGTGCGAGGCAATGAGCAGTTCTTC.

The V and J genes are TRBV12-3 or TRBV12-4 and TRBJ1-1; a weak D match, TRBD1 (5 bases). The ends were cut back, 7 bases at V and 8 bases at J, with 17 bases in the middle. The CDR3 contains 13 residues. The CDR3 loop is CASNGEGRLEAFF. CDR3 nucleotide sequence: TGTGCCAGCAACGGGGAGGGGCGGTTAGAAGCTTTCTTT.

The sample holds many counts of this clonotype. This chain uses TRBV3-1 with TRBJ1-1; D remains unclear. Germline-derived CDR1 and CDR2 are LGHDT and YNNKEL (reference sequence). V lost 6 bases and J lost 10, with 15 bases in between. The CDR3 has 12 amino acids. For the CDR3, the DNA is TGTGCCAGCAGTCTACTCATGGGGATAGCTTTCTTT. It translates to CASSLLMGIAFF.

The chain combines TRBV12-3 or TRBV12-4 with TRBJ2-7; D is unresolved. This CDR3 has 12 residues. Trimming shortened V by 6 bases and J by 2 bases, and 8 bases separated the two germline ends. The CDR3 protein is CASSPEPYEQYF. CDR3 bases: TGTGCCAGCAGCCCCGAGCCCTACGAGCAGTACTTC.

The CDR3 is CASSALTGAAANGYTF. The CDR3 region has the DNA TGTGCCAGTAGTGCCCTGACAGGGGCAGCGGCGAATGGCTACACCTTC. V gene TRBV19 combines with J gene TRBJ1-2; 8 bases are shared with TRBD1. The germline V gene has CDR1 LNHDA and CDR2 SQIVND (reference sequence). V lost 5 bases and J lost 6; bases outside the gene matches: 14. The CDR3 loop spans 16 amino acids.

This clonotype was seen only a few times. The V and J genes are TRBV7-3 and TRBJ1-1; no clear D gene. The CDR3 has 13 residues. CDR1 and CDR2 from the germline V gene are SGHTA and FQGTGA. V lost 3 bases and J 1 base, leaving 6 bases between the germline ends. As DNA, the CDR3 is TGTGCCAGCAGCTTGTGGAAGAACACTGAAGCTTTCTTT. Its translation: CASSLWKNTEAFF.

The rearrangement joins TRBV5-6 to TRBJ2-1; 12 positions match TRBD2. Germline V lookup: CDR1 SGHDT, CDR2 YYEEEE. The CDR3 contains 18 residues. Trimming took 7 bases from V and 5 from J; bases not matched to a gene: 16. The CDR3, as DNA: TGTGCCAGCTGGGAGACTAGCGGGGGTAGCCCTTCTCACAATGAGCAGTTCTTC. It specifies CASWETSGGSPSHNEQFF.

The sample holds a few counts of this clonotype. The rearrangement joins TRBV7-9 to TRBJ1-5; 9 nucleotides align to TRBD1. The V gene's germline CDR1 is SEHNR and CDR2 FQNEAQ (reference sequence). J was trimmed by 7 bases and V by 1 base; bases with no gene match: 5. The length of the CDR3 is 15 residues. The CDR3 DNA follows: TGTGCCAGCAGCTTAGGGGGGACAGGGTCCCAGCCCCAGCATTTT. The encoded protein is CASSLGGTGSQPQHF.

This clonotype occurred a few times. The chain recombines TRBV5-1 with TRBJ1-1, with D maybe TRBD1 (6 bases). Deletions cut 5 bases from V and 2 bases from J, with 25 bases between. The CDR3 covers 18 residues. Germline V gene data show CDR1 as SGHRS and CDR2 as YFSETQ. CDR3 sequence: CASRAMVDVGGENTEAFF. In DNA, the CDR3 is TGCGCCAGCAGGGCGATGGTAGATGTAGGGGGTGAAAACACTGAAGCTTTCTTT.

There are a few counts of this clonotype. The V and J genes are TRBV10-3 and TRBJ2-1, with D perhaps being TRBD1 or TRBD2 (5 bases each). The V gene lost 0 bases and the J gene lost 9 bases, with 12 bases spanning the gap. Germline-derived CDR1 and CDR2 are ENHRY and SYGVKD. The CDR3 is 14 amino acids. In DNA form, the CDR3 reads TGTGCCATCAGTGAGTCGATAATTGGGGGTGAGCAGTTCTTC. Its protein product is CAISESIIGGEQFF.

This clonotype was seen just once. The chain is built from TRBV6-5 and TRBJ2-3; no firm D call. The length of the CDR3 is 14 residues. CDR1 is MNHEY, CDR2 SVGAGI, per germline. Trimming took 5 bases from V and 6 from J, leaving 15 bases between them. This CDR3 is CASSRRGPTDTQYF. In nucleotides, the CDR3 is TGTGCCAGCAGTCGTCGTGGACCAACGGATACGCAGTATTTT.

This clonotype was observed a handful of times. The chain uses TRBV12-3 or TRBV12-4 and TRBJ2-1; 12 nucleotides agree with TRBD2. The V segment lost 2 bases and the J segment 7 bases; nucleotides outside the gene matches: 3. The CDR3 totals 15 residues. The DNA for the CDR3 is TGTGCCAGCAGTTTACTAGCGGGAGGGCAGAATGAGCAGTTCTTC. Translation gives CASSLLAGGQNEQFF.

The chain is built from TRBV29-1 and TRBJ2-4; 7 bases are shared with TRBD1. The CDR3 runs to 11 residues. Germline V gene sequence: CDR1 SQVTM, CDR2 ANQGSEA. V shed 2 bases and J 10 bases; nucleotides not matched to a gene: 2. The CDR3 bases are TGCAGCGTTGAAAACAGGGGAATTCAGTACTTC. Amino acids: CSVENRGIQYF.

The V and J genes are TRBV29-1 and TRBJ2-5; possible D gene TRBD1, 6 bases. From germline, CDR1 is SQVTM and CDR2 ANQGSEA. V was trimmed by 6 bases and J by 5 bases, leaving 19 bases between them. The CDR3 spans 14 residues. CDR3 sequence (DNA): TGCAGCGTCCACCCCAGGGGTAGGAGGGAGACCCAGTACTTC. This codes for CSVHPRGRRETQYF.

The V call is TRBV7-8, the J call TRBJ1-6; tentative D call: TRBD1 (5 bases). Germline CDR1 reads SGHVS; CDR2 reads FQNEAQ. CDR3 size: 16 residues. V dropped 3 bases and J dropped 9 bases, with 18 bases sitting between them. CDR3 sequence: CASSLSPGGSLSPLHF. CDR3 DNA sequence: TGTGCCAGCAGCTTGAGTCCGGGGGGTTCCCTTTCACCCCTCCACTTT. The variable domain in full, completed from reference TRBV7-8 and TRBJ1-6, reads GAGVSQSPRYKVAKRGQDVALRCDPISGHVSLFWYQQALGQGPEFLTYFQNEAQLDKSGLPSDRFFAERPEGSVSTLKIQRTQQEDSAVYLCASSLSPGGSLSPLHFGNGTRLTVT.

This chain joins TRBV6-5 and TRBJ1-5; unclear D gene. Per the germline V gene, CDR1 is MNHEY and CDR2 is SVGAGI. The CDR3 is made up of 13 amino acids. Trimming stripped 8 bases from V and 4 bases from J, with 12 bases between. DNA of the CDR3: TGTGCCAGCGGACGTCGGCCTAATCAGCCCCAGCATTTT. This codes for CASGRRPNQPQHF.

This clonotype has more than one count but fewer than ten. The chain is built from TRBV12-3 or TRBV12-4 and TRBJ2-3; 7 nucleotides align to TRBD2. Trimming took 7 bases from V and 3 from J; bases not matched to a gene: 7. This CDR3 has 14 amino acids. This CDR3 is CASNLGGVTDTQYF. DNA for the CDR3: TGTGCCAGCAACTTGGGGGGGGTAACAGATACGCAGTATTTT.

This clonotype has only one observation. This chain links TRBV27 with TRBJ2-7; D is uncertain. The germline V and J ends were trimmed by 6 bases and 1 base, with 13 bases remaining between them. The germline V gene has CDR1 MNHEY and CDR2 SMNVEV (reference sequence). This CDR3 is 14 amino acids long. DNA for the CDR3: TGTGCCAGCAGCCCGATCGAGGAATCCTACGAGCAGTACTTC. Translation: CASSPIEESYEQYF.